The next 10 T cell receptor beta chains were all read from a single sample in a study of CD8 T cells in ankylosing spondylitis. Study-level findings and limits: Seemingly distinctive of ankylosing spondylitis blood was a TCR beta motif formed by eight highly homologous variants.

Their target antigens are unknown. One entry per CDR3 protein, called by TCRdb with MiXCR from the 5' RACE reads. This repertoire shows fewer than 500,000 distinct CDR3 sequences, approximately 20% found once; its top ten account for less than 20%. Sequenced: blood, either unsorted or a sorted T cell fraction (not recorded which). The receptors originated from a male donor with ankylosing spondylitis.

The DNA of the CDR3 is TGTGCCAGCAGCCAGCTGCAGGTGACGAAACTGTTTTTT. It encodes CASSQLQVTKLFF. The chain uses TRBV14 and TRBJ1-4; the D is unclear. This CDR3 is 13 amino acids long. V lost 3 bases, J lost 11 bases, and 13 bases lay in between. Germline V gene data show CDR1 as SGHDN and CDR2 as FVKESK.

This clonotype showed up just a few times. The gene calls are TRBV9 and TRBJ1-1, with 8 bases that match TRBD1. The CDR3 is 13 residues long. From germline, CDR1 is SGDLS and CDR2 YYNGEE. V lost 1 base and J lost 5; bases outside the gene matches: 1. The CDR3: CASSVTGGTEAFF. In nucleotides, the CDR3 is TGTGCCAGCAGCGTAACAGGGGGAACTGAAGCTTTCTTT.

The genes are TRBV10-3 and TRBJ2-2, with unresolved D. CDR3 length: 17 residues. CDR1 and CDR2 from the germline V gene are ENHRY and SYGVKD. Trimming took off 2 bases at V and 1 base at J, with 14 bases between the two ends. The CDR3 loop is CAISEGLGPMNTGELFF. CDR3 in DNA: TGTGCCATCAGTGAGGGGCTCGGACCCATGAACACCGGGGAGCTGTTTTTT.

The table lists this clonotype with a count of one. The V and J genes are TRBV25-1 and TRBJ2-7, with TRBD1 identical over 10 bases. The germline gives CDR1 MGHDK, CDR2 SYGVNS. Trimming cost V 8 bases and J 7 bases; bases outside gene matches: 5. This CDR3 region has 12 residues. The DNA for the CDR3 is TGTGCCAGCCGGGGACAGGGGCGGGAGCAGTACTTC. Translating it yields CASRGQGREQYF.

The V gene is TRBV6-1, the J gene TRBJ2-3; TRBD2 is a possible D gene (5 bases). V was trimmed by 8 bases and J by 2 bases, leaving 20 bases between them. The germline V gene has CDR1 MNHNS and CDR2 SASEGT. The CDR3 runs to 16 residues. CDR3 coding DNA: TGTGCCAGCGGACCCGACTACCAGCGGATCACAGATACGCAGTATTTT. This encodes CASGPDYQRITDTQYF.

J is TRBJ1-5 and V is TRBV10-2, with 10 nucleotides matching TRBD1. With 2 bases clipped from V and 15 bases from J, the junction kept 4 bases outside the gene matches. The CDR3 is 12 amino acids. Germline CDR1 WSHSY, CDR2 SAAADI. The CDR3 loop reads CASSERDRGVHF. CDR3 sequence (DNA): TGCGCCAGCAGTGAGCGGGACAGGGGTGTGCATTTT.

DNA of the CDR3: TGTGCCAGCAGCCAAGACCGGGCTCTCGGGAATCAGCCCCAGCATTTT. Translating gives CASSQDRALGNQPQHF. The rearrangement links TRBV3-1 to TRBJ1-5; no clear D. The V gene's germline CDR1 is LGHDT and CDR2 YNNKEL (reference sequence). Trimming cost V 0 bases and J 4 bases, with 13 bases left between them. This CDR3 region has 16 residues.

The chain combines TRBV6-2 or TRBV6-3 with TRBJ2-1; 11 nucleotides match TRBD2. Losses at the gene ends were 5 bases for V and 4 bases for J; bases not matched to a gene: 7. The CDR3 totals 16 residues. Germline-derived CDR1 and CDR2 are MNHEY and SVGEGT. CDR3: CASSKLAGASYNEQFF. DNA of the CDR3: TGTGCCAGCAGTAAACTAGCGGGAGCTTCGTACAATGAGCAGTTCTTC.

This clonotype was counted a few times. The rearrangement links TRBV12-3 or TRBV12-4 to TRBJ2-3; 8 positions agree with TRBD2. The length of the CDR3 is 14 residues. V shed 3 bases and J 6 bases; nucleotides not matched to a gene: 5. As DNA, the CDR3 is TGTGCCAGCAGTTTTCAAGCGGGAGCTGATACGCAGTATTTT. Amino acids: CASSFQAGADTQYF.

This clonotype was observed a few times. V usage is TRBV18 and J usage is TRBJ2-1; 9 bases align to TRBD1. V shed 4 bases and J 6 bases; nucleotides not matched to a gene: 10. This CDR3 region has 16 residues. Germline lookup yields CDR1 KGHSH and CDR2 LQKENI. The CDR3 sequence is CASSLVVTGGLNEQFF. CDR3 sequence (DNA): TGTGCCAGCTCACTAGTCGTAACAGGGGGCCTCAATGAGCAGTTCTTC.